This T cell receptor (beta chain) was captured in a study of T cells expressing NK-cell markers. About the study: Sequencing covered eight donors, seven HCMV-seropositive and one seronegative.

The length of the CDR3 is 13 residues. TCR beta cDNA was made by 5'RACE template switching with UMIs. TCRdb reprocessed the 5' RACE reads, with one entry per CDR3 protein and no DNA. This sample's table has fewer than 400,000 distinct CDR3 sequences. The sequenced sample consisted of blood T cells: a sorted CD56 or NKG2C T cell subset, CD4+ or CD8+ T cells, or bulk PBMC T cells (not recorded which). The sequence came from a woman aged 45-65 years in good health. The chain uses TRBV21-1 and TRBJ1-2; as DNA is missing, the TRBD1 call by TCRdb cannot be tested. TRBV21-1 is shown as a pseudogene. The CDR3 here is CASRSPGARGYTF.